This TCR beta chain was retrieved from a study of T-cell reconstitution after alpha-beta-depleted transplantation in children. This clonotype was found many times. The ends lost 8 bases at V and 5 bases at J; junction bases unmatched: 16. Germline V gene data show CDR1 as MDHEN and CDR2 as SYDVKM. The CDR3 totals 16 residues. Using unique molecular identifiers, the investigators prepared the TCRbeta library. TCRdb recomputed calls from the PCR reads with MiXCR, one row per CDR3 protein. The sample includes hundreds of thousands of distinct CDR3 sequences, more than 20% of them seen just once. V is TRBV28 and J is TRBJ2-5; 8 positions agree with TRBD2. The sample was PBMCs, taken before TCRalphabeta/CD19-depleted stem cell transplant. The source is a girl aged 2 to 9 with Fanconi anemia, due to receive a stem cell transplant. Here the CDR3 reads CASSTGPGLGSETQYF. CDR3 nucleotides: TGTGCCAGCTCGACTGGACCGGGACTAGGTTCGGAGACCCAGTACTTC.